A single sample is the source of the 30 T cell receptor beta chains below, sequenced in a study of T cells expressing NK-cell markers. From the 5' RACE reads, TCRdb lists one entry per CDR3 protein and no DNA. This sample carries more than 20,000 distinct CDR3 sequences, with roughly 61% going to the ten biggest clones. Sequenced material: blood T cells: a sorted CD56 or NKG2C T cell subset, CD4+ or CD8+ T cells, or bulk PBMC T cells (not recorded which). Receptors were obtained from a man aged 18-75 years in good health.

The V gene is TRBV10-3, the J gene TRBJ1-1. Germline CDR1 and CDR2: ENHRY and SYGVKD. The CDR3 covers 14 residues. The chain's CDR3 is CAISEGQEVTEAFF.

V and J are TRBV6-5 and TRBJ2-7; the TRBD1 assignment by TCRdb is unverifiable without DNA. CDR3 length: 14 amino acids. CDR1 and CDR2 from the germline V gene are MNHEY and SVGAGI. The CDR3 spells CASSYGRGIYEQYF.

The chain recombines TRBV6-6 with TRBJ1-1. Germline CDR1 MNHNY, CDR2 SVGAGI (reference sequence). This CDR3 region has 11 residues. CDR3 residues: CASTGGTEAFF.

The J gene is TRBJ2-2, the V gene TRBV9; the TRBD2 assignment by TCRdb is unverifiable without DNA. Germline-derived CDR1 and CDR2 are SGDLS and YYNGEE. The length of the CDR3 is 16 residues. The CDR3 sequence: CASSITRLAGRGELFF. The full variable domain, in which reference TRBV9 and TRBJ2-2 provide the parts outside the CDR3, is DSGVTQTPKHLITATGQRVTLRCSPRSGDLSVYWYQQSLDQGLQFLIQYYNGEERAKGNILERFSAQQFPDLHSELNLSSLELGDSALYFCASSITRLAGRGELFFGEGSRLTVL.

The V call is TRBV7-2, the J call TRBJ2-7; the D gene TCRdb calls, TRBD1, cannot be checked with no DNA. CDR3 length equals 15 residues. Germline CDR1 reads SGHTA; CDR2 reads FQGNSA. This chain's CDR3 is CASSLDRGAFYEQYF.

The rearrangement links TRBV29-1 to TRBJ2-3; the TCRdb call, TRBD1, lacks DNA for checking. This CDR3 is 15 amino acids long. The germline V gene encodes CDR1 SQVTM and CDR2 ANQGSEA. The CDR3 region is CSAGEGGGRGDTQYF.

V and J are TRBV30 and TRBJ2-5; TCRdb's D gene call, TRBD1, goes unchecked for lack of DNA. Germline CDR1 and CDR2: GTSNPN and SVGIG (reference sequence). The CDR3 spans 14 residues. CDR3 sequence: CAWGGDRREETQYF.

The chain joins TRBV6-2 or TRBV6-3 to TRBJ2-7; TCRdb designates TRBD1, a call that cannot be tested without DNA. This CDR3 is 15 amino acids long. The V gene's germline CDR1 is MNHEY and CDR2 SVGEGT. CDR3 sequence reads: CASSYLGQGPYEQYF.

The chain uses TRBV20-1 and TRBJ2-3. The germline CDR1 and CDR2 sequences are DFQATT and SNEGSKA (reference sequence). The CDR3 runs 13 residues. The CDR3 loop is CSARGTSTDTQYF.

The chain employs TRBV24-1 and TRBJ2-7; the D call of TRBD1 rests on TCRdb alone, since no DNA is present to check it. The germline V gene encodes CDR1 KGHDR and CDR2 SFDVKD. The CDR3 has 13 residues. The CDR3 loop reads CATSGSGTYEQYF.

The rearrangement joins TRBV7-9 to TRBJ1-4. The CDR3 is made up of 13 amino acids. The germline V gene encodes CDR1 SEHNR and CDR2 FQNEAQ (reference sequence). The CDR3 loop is CASDFATNEKLFF.

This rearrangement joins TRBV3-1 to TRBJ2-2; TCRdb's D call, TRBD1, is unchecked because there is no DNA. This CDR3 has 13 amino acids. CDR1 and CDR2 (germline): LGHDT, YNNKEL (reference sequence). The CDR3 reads CASSSGATGELFF.

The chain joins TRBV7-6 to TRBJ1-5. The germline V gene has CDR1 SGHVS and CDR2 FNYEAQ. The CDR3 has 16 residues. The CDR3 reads CASSLAGNRGSQPQHF.

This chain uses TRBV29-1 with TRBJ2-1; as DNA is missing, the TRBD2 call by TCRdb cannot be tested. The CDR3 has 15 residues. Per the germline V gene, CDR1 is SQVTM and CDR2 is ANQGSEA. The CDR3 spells CSAGLAESLNNEQFF.

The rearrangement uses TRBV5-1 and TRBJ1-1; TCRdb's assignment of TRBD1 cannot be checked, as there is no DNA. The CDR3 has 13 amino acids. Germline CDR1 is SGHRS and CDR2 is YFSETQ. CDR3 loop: CASSGRDTAEAFF.

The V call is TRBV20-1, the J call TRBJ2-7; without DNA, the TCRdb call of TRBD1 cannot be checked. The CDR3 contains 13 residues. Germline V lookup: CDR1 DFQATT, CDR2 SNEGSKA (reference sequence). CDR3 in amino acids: CSAPGTGSYEQYF.

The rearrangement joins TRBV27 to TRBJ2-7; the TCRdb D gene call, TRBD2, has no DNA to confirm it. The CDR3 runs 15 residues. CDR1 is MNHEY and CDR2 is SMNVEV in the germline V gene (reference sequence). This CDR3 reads CASSLGGPGPYEQYF.

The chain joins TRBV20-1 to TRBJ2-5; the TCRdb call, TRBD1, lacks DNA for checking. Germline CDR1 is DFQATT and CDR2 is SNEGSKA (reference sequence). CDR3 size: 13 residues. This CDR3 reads CSAATVFQETQYF.

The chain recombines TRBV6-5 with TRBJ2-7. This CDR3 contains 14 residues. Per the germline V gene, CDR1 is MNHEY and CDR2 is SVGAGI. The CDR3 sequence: CASSYGPVSYEQYF.

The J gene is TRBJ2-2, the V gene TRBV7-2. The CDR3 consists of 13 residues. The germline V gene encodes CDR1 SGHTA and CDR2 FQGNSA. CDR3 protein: CASSLGLAGELFF.

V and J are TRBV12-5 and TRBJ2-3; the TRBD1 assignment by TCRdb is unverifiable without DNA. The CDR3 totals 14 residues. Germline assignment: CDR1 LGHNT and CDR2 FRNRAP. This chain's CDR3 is CASAGDVSTDTQYF.

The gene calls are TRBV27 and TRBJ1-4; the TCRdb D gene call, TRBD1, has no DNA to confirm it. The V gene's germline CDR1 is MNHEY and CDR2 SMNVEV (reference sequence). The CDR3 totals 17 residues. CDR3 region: CASSLLYPGHSNEKLFF. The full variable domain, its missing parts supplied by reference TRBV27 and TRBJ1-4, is EAQVTQNPRYLITVTGKKLTVTCSQNMNHEYMSWYRQDPGLGLRQIYYSMNVEVTDKGDVPEGYKVSRKEKRNFPLILESPSPNQTSLYFCASSLLYPGHSNEKLFFGSGTQLSVL.

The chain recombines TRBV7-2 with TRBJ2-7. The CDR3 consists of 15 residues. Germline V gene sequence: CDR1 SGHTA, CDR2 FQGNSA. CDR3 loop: CASSLGFRSPYEQYF.

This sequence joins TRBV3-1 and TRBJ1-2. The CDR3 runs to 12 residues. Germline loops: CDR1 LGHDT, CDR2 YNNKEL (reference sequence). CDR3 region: CASNLSKHGYTF.

This chain's CDR3 is CASGAITYEQYF. The chain is built from TRBV6-2 or TRBV6-3 and TRBJ2-7; TCRdb gives TRBD1 as the D gene, but with no DNA this cannot be confirmed. Germline V lookup: CDR1 MNHEY, CDR2 SVGEGT. The CDR3 totals 12 residues.

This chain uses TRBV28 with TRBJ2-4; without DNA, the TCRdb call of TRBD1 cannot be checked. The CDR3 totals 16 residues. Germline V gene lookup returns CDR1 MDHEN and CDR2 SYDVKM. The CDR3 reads CASSSGQGLAKNIQYF.

The CDR3 protein is CASKRGPQETQYF. The rearrangement links TRBV27 to TRBJ2-5; TCRdb's assignment of TRBD1 cannot be checked, as there is no DNA. In germline, CDR1 is MNHEY, CDR2 SMNVEV (reference sequence). The CDR3 spans 13 residues.

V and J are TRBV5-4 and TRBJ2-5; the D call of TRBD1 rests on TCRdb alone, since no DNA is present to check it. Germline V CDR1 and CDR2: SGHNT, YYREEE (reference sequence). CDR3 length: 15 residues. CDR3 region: CASSLSGPQGGTQYF. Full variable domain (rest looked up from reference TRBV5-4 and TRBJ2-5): ETGVTQSPTHLIKTRGQQVTLRCSSQSGHNTVSWYQQALGQGPQFIFQYYREEENGRGNFPPRFSGLQFPNYSSELNVNALELDDSALYLCASSLSGPQGGTQYFGPGTRLLVL.

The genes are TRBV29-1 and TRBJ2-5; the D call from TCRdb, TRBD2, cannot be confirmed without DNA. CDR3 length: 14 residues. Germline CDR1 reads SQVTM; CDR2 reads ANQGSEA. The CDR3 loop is CSVEDGLAGRPQYF.

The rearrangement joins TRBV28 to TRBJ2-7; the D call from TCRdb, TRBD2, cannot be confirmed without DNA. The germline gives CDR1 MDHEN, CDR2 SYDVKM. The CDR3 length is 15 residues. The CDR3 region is CASSSFGGRQGEQYF.